This T cell receptor beta chain was retrieved from a study of response to subunit inactivated influenza vaccine (dated by TCRdb to 2017 to 2018). Study-level background: Deep quantitative T cell receptor repertoire profiling was used in the study to track responses to a trivalent subunit inactivated influenza vaccine.

This clonotype was picked up many times. No antigen is known for it. No base qualities exist here, and no much larger clone lies one base off it. Results the study describes overall, beyond this receptor: It was suggested by the authors that each seasonal influenza vaccination may recruit only a limited number of new T cells.

Library preparation employed RT-PCR. The sample was run on an Illumina HiSeq 2500. The public reads were run again by TCRdb, first through fastp at Q25 and then through MiXCR, and only productive beta chains were kept. When rows share a CDR3 protein, they turn into one entry using the most common DNA and genes. For this sample the table gives a few hundred thousand distinct CDR3 sequences, of which roughly 12% were detected only once. The ten most abundant clones make up about 11% of the sample. The same sample was also studied in work on T cells expressing NK-cell markers. As the second study states: TCR beta cDNA libraries were prepared using 5'RACE template switching, which introduced a universal primer site and unique molecular identifiers. TCR beta-chain repertoires were profiled in sorted CD3+CD56+NKG2C+, CD3+CD56+NKG2C- and CD3+CD56-NKG2C+ T-cell subsets from seven or eight donors. Among the eight sequenced donors, seven were HCMV-seropositive and one was HCMV-seronegative. In several experiments an anti-gammadeltaTCR antibody was added to restrict sorting to alphabetaTCR-expressing T cells. In roughly 6 donors, the dominant CD3+CD56+NKG2C+ clonotypes were found to rank among the top 10 CD8+ clonotypes and to make up roughly 1.0-8% of CD8+ T cells. Those dominant clonotypes were again the most abundant among CD3+CD56-NKG2C+ cells in a few donors, at about 25-60.1%. Whether the expanded NKG2C-expressing T cell clones were specific for HCMV antigens was left unclear. All eight donors whose samples were sequenced were randomly selected healthy volunteers, three of them men and five women. HCMV-specific IgG was detected in serum with a commercial ELISA kit to determine HCMV serostatus. Ficoll density gradient centrifugation was used to isolate peripheral blood mononuclear cells from blood. For six donors, bulk peripheral blood T-cell repertoires were additionally sequenced from unsorted PBMC. Synthesis of cDNA was primed from the TCR beta constant segment and was followed by two consecutive PCR amplification steps. Libraries were sequenced as 2 x 150 bp reads on Illumina HiSeq 2000/2500, MiSeq or NextSeq. MIGEC was used to demultiplex reads and group the reads by UMI, and MiTCR was used to assemble and quantify clonotypes. Only TCR cDNA sequences supported by at least two reads were kept to exclude erroneous sequences. The tcR package was used for downstream repertoire analysis, with clonotypes matched between fractions based on CDR3 nucleotide sequence plus V segment. VDJmatch was used to annotate antigen specificity against VDJdb, with one amino acid substitution allowed in CDR3.

This sample comprised PBMCs from blood, obtained on the day of vaccination. The source of this sequence is a man aged 50 or older who received an inactivated influenza vaccine. Donor details come from another sample of the same person, matched by shared clones.

The CDR3: CSASQTASPAEAFF. The DNA sequence is given as TGCAGTGCTAGTCAGACAGCCTCACCGGCTGAAGCTTTCTTT. The V gene is TRBV20-1 and the J gene is TRBJ1-1; TRBD1 might be the D gene, on 5 matching bases. The junction shows trimming of 3 bases on V and 6 bases on J, plus 17 bases between the germline ends. Measured from the cysteine to the phenylalanine, the CDR3 is 14 residues long. Solely the CDR3 DNA is kept, with 42 bases framed from the first base. Reading the germline V gene (reference sequence) gives CDR1 DFQATT and CDR2 SNEGSKA.